The text below deals with one T cell receptor beta chain. Its antigen is as yet unknown. After 5'RACE with constant-segment primers, TCR alpha and TCR beta cDNA libraries carrying sample barcodes and UMIs were obtained. MiXCR was run by TCRdb on the 5' RACE reads, yielding one entry per CDR3 protein. The sample yields 350,000 to 500,000 distinct CDR3 sequences, less than 25% seen once. The data originate from a study of T-cell memory formation after mild COVID-19. Germline-derived CDR1 and CDR2 are LGHNA and YNFKEQ. V shed 6 bases and J shed 1 base, with 9 bases lying between them. This CDR3 is 13 amino acids long. Study-wide results and caveats: Clones which contracted sat mainly in CM and EM if CD4+, and in EMRA if CD8+. Contracting clones from day 15 to 85 had balanced CD4/CD8; later expanders favoured CD4+. Pre-infection memory carried some responding clones, suggesting that cross-reactive memory joined.

The clonotype originates from an adult woman who had mild COVID-19 (a few samples of this study predate the infection). Cell type and time point are not known. Sequencing used PBMCs or a T cell subset sorted from them (not recorded which). The rearrangement joins TRBV4-2 to TRBJ1-2; D may be TRBD1 (6 bases). The CDR3: CASRGDNNYGYTF. Written as DNA, the CDR3 is TGTGCCAGCAGGGGGGACAATAACTATGGCTACACCTTC.